These 9 T cell receptor beta chains were all obtained from the same sample, sequenced in a study of siplizumab effects on memory and regulatory T cells. Repertoires were generated with immunoSEQ multiplex PCR, while TCRdb's copy carries only in-frame clones and drops some. Seen here are some 100,000 clones, 91% observed once, and the top ten hold approximately 0.15%. Source material: CD4+ T cells sorted from blood. All receptors derive from a human donor in good health.

This clone has only one observation. The gene calls are TRBV29-1 and TRBJ1-1; D is ambiguous. The CDR3 is made up of 11 amino acids. Trimming pared 4 bases from V and 6 bases from J, leaving 9 bases between. The germline V gene encodes CDR1 SQVTM and CDR2 ANQGSEA. The CDR3 protein is CSVAPPAEAFF. Here the CDR3 DNA reads TGCAGCGTTGCCCCCCCAGCTGAAGCTTTCTTT.

This clone was seen a single time. The V call is TRBV6-1, the J call TRBJ2-5; tentatively, D is TRBD2 (5 bases). This CDR3 contains 13 residues. The germline V and J ends were trimmed by 7 bases and 2 bases, with 11 bases remaining between them. Germline V gene lookup returns CDR1 MNHNS and CDR2 SASEGT. Here the CDR3 reads CASMDWLQETQYF. CDR3 bases: TGTGCCAGCATGGACTGGCTACAAGAGACCCAGTACTTC.

V gene TRBV25-1 combines with J gene TRBJ2-5; D is unresolved. The CDR3 totals 13 residues. Looked up from germline, CDR1 is MGHDK and CDR2 is SYGVNS. With 1 base removed from V and 7 bases from J, the gap between germline ends came to 10 bases. CDR3 coding DNA: TGTGCCAGCAGTGAATTTCCCAGGCGGACCCAGTACTTC. Protein sequence: CASSEFPRRTQYF.

The chain uses TRBV10-1 and TRBJ2-7; 10 nucleotides line up with TRBD2. J was trimmed by 2 bases and V by 5 bases; bases with no gene match: 9. This CDR3 spans 16 amino acids. Germline V gene sequence: CDR1 WNHNN, CDR2 SYGVQD (reference sequence). CDR3 sequence reads: CASSTSRGTSAYEQYF. CDR3 nucleotide sequence: TGCGCCAGCAGTACAAGCCGGGGGACTAGCGCCTACGAGCAGTACTTC.

The V and J genes are TRBV23-1 and TRBJ1-6; 8 nucleotides agree with TRBD1. TRBV23-1 is treated as an ORF (open reading frame) with a function not yet certain. V was pared by 0 bases and J by 7 bases, with 2 bases of the junction left unmatched. CDR3 length: 15 residues. This CDR3 reads CASSQSGTGNSPLHF. The CDR3 nucleotides are TGCGCCAGCAGTCAATCCGGGACAGGAAATTCACCCCTCCACTTT.

The V gene is TRBV19, the J gene TRBJ1-5, with unresolved D. This CDR3 is built from 13 residues. Per the germline V gene, CDR1 is LNHDA and CDR2 is SQIVND (reference sequence). Trimming took 4 bases from V and 7 from J, leaving 11 bases between them. In DNA form, the CDR3 reads TGTGCCAGTAGTAAGCAGTTGGTCCAGCCCCAGCATTTT. Protein product: CASSKQLVQPQHF.

The rearrangement joins TRBV15 to TRBJ2-7; D gene ambiguous. CDR1 LNHNV and CDR2 YYDKDF come from the germline V gene (reference sequence). V lost 6 bases, J lost 5 bases, and 20 bases lay in between. This CDR3 is 15 amino acids long. CDR3 loop: CATRTEMGLGNEQYF. CDR3 bases: TGTGCCACCAGAACTGAGATGGGGTTAGGCAACGAGCAGTACTTC. Together with reference TRBV15 and TRBJ2-7, the CDR3 gives the full variable domain: DAMVIQNPRYQVTQFGKPVTLSCSQTLNHNVMYWYQQKSSQAPKLLFHYYDKDFNNEADTPDNFQSRRPNTSFCFLDIRSPGLGDTAMYLCATRTEMGLGNEQYFGPGTRLTVT.

V usage is TRBV15 and J usage is TRBJ1-1; tentative D call: TRBD1 (5 bases). The CDR3 runs 14 residues. The V end lost 3 bases, the J end lost 0 bases, and 8 bases lay between the germline ends. From germline, CDR1 is LNHNV and CDR2 YYDKDF (reference sequence). CDR3 amino acids: CATSRGVVNTEAFF. The DNA for the CDR3 is TGTGCCACCAGCAGGGGGGTAGTGAACACTGAAGCTTTCTTT.

This clone was seen once. The chain is built from TRBV5-1 and TRBJ1-1; 11 bases align to TRBD1. Germline lookup yields CDR1 SGHRS and CDR2 YFSETQ. The CDR3 extends over 17 amino acids. With 4 bases clipped from V and 1 base from J, the junction kept 9 bases outside the gene matches. The CDR3 DNA sequence: TGCGCCAGCAGCCCCGGGACAGGGGGTGGCGGGAACACTGAAGCTTTCTTT. This gives the protein CASSPGTGGGGNTEAFF.